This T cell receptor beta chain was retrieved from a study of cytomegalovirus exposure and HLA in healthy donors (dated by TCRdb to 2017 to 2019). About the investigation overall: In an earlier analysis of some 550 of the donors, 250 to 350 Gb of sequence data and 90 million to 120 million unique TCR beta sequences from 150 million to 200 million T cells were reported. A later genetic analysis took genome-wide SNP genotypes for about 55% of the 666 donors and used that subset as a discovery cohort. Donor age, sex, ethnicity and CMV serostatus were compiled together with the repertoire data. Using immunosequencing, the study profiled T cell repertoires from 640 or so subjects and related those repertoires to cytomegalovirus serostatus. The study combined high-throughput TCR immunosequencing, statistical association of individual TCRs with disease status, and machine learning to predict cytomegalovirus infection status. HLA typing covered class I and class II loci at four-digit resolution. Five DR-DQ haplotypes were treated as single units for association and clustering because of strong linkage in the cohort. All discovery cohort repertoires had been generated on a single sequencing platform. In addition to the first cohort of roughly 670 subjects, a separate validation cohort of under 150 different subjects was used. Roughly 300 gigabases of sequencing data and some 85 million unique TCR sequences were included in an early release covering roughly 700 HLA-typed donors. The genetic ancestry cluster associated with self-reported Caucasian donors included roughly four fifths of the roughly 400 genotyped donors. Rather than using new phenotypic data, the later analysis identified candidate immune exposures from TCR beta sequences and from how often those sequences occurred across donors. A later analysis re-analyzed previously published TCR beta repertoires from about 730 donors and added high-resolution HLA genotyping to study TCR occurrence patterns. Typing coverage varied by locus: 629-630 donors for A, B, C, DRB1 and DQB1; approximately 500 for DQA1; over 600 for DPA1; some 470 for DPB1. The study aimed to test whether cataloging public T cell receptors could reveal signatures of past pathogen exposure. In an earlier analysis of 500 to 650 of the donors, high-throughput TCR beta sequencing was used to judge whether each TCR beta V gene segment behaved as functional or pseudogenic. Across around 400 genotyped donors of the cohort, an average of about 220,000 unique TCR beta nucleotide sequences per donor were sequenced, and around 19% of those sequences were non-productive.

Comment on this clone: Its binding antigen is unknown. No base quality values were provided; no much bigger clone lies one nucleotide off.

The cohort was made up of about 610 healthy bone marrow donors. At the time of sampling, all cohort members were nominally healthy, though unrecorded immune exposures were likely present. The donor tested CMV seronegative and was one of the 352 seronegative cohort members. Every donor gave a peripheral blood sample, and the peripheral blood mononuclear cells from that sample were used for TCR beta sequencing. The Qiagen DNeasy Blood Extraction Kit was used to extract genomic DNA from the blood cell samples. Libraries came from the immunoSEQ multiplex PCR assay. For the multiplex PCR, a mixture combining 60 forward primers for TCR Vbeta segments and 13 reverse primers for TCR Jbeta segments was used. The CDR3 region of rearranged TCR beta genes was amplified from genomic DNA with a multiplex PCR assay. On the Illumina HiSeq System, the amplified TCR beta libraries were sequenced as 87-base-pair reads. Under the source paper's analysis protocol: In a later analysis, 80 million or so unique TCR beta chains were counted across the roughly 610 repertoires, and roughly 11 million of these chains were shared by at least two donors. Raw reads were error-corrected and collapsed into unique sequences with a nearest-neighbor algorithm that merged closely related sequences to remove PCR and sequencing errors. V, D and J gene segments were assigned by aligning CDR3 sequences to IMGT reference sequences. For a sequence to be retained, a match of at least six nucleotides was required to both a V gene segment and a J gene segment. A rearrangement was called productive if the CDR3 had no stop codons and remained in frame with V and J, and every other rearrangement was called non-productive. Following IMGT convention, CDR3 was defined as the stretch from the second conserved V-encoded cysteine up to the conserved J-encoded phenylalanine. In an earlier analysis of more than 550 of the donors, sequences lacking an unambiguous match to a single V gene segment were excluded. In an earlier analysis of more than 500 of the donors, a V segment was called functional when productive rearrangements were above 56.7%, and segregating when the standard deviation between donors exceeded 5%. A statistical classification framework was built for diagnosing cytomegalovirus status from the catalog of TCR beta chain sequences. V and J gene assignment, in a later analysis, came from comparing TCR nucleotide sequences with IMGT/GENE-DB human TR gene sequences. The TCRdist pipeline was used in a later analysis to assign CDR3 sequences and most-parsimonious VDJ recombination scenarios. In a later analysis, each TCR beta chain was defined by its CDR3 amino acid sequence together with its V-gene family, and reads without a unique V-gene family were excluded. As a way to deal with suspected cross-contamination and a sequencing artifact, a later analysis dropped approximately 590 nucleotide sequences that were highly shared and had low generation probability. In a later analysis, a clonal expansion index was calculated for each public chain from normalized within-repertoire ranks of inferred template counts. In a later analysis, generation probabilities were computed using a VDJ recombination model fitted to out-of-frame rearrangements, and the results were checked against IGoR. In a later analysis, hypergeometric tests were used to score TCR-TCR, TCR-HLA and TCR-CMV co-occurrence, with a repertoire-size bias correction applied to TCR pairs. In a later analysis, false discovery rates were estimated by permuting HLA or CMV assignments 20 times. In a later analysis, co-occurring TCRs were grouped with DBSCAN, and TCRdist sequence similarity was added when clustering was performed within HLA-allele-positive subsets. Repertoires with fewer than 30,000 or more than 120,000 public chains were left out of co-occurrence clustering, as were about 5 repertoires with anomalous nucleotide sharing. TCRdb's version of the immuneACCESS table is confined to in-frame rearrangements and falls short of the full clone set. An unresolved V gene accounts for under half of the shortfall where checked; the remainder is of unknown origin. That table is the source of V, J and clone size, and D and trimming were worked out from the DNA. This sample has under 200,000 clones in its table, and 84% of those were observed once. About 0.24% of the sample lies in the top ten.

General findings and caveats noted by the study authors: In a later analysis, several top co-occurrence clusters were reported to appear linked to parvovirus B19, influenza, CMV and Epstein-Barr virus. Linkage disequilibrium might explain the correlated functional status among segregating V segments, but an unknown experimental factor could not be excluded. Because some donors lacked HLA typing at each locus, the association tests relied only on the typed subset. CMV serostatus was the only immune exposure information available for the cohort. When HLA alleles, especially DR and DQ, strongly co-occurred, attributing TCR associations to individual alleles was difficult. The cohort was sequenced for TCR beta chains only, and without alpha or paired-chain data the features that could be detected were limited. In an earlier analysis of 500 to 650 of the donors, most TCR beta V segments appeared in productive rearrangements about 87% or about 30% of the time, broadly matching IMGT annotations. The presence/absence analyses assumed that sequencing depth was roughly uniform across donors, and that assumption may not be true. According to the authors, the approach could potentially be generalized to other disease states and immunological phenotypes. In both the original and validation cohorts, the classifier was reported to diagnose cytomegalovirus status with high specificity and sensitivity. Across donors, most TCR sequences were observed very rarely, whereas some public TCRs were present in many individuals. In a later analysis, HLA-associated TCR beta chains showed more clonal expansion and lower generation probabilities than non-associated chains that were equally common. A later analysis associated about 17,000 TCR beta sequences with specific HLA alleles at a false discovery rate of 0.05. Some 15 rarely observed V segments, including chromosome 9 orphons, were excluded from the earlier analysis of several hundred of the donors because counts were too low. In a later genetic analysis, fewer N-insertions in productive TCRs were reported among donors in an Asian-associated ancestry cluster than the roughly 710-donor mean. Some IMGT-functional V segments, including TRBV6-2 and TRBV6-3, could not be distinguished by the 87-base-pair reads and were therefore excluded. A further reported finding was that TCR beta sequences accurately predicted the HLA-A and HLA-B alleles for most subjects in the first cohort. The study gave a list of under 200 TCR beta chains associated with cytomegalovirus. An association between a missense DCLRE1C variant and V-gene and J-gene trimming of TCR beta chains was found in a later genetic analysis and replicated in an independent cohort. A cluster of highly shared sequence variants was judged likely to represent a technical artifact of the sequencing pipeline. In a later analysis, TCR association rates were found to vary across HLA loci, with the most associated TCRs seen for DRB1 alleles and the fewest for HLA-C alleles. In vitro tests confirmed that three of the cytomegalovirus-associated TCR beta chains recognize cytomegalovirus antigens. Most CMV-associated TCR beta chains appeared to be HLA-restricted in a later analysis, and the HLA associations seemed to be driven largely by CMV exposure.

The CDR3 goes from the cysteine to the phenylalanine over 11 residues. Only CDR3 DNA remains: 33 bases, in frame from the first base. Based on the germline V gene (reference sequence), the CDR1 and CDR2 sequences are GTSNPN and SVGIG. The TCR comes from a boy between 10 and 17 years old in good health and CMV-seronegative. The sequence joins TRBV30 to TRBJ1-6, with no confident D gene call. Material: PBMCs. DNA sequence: TGTGCTTCGGGCGGGAATTCACCCCTCCACTTT. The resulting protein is CASGGNSPLHF.